Listed here are 5 T cell receptor beta chains from one sample, sequenced in a study of cytomegalovirus exposure and HLA in healthy donors (TCRdb year 2017). The library came from the immunoSEQ multiplex PCR assay. For the multiplex PCR, a mixture combining 60 forward primers for TCR Vbeta segments and 13 reverse primers for TCR Jbeta segments was used. In its TCRdb copy, this immuneACCESS table keeps in-frame sequences only and misses some clones. Where compared with another copy, unresolved V genes explain less than half of these, and the others have no known cause. Counted in this sample were 95,000 to 150,000 clones; 65% to 80% of them appeared once. Roughly 3.7% of the sample rests with the top ten. The sample taken for sequencing was PBMCs. These receptor sequences come from a human donor in good health.

This chain joins TRBV6-5 and TRBJ1-1; 7 bases are a match to TRBD1. V gave up 5 bases and J gave up 8 bases; unmatched junction bases: 14. The CDR3 sequence is 15 residues long. Per germline, CDR1 MNHEY and CDR2 SVGAGI. The CDR3 protein is CASSLSFGQVTEAFF. The CDR3 coding sequence is TGTGCCAGCAGTCTAAGTTTCGGACAGGTTACCGAAGCTTTCTTT.

This clone was counted between two and nine times. The chain has TRBV29-1 and TRBJ2-1; 9 bases match TRBD2. The CDR3 spans 14 residues. Germline trimming cut 7 bases from V and 0 bases from J; bases unmatched to any gene: 4. Germline V lookup: CDR1 SQVTM, CDR2 ANQGSEA. The CDR3 region is CSASGAFSYNEQFF. CDR3 DNA: TGCAGCGCTAGCGGGGCCTTCTCCTACAATGAGCAGTTCTTC.

The V call is TRBV10-1, the J call TRBJ2-3; 8 nucleotides agree with TRBD2. Germline CDR1 and CDR2: WNHNN and SYGVQD (reference sequence). V gave up 2 bases and J gave up 2 bases; unmatched junction bases: 6. The CDR3 sequence is 16 residues long. This chain's CDR3 is CASSEDSGATTDTQYF. In DNA form, the CDR3 reads TGCGCCAGCAGTGAGGATAGCGGGGCTACCACAGATACGCAGTATTTT.

The DNA for the CDR3 is TGTGCCAGCAGTGAACCGACAGGGACTGGAAACACCATATATTTT. Translation: CASSEPTGTGNTIYF. This sequence joins TRBV25-1 and TRBJ1-3; 7 bases agree with TRBD1. CDR1 is MGHDK and CDR2 is SYGVNS in the germline V gene. The CDR3 covers 15 residues. The ends lost 2 bases at V and 2 bases at J; junction bases unmatched: 3.

This rearrangement joins TRBV5-1 to TRBJ1-5; 10 positions agree with TRBD1. The CDR3 spans 14 residues. Trimming removed 4 bases from V and 6 bases from J; junction bases left unmatched: 4. Germline V gives CDR1 SGHRS, CDR2 YFSETQ. DNA for the CDR3: TGCGCCAGCAGCGTGGGGACAGGGGTTCAGCCCCAGCATTTT. It encodes CASSVGTGVQPQHF.